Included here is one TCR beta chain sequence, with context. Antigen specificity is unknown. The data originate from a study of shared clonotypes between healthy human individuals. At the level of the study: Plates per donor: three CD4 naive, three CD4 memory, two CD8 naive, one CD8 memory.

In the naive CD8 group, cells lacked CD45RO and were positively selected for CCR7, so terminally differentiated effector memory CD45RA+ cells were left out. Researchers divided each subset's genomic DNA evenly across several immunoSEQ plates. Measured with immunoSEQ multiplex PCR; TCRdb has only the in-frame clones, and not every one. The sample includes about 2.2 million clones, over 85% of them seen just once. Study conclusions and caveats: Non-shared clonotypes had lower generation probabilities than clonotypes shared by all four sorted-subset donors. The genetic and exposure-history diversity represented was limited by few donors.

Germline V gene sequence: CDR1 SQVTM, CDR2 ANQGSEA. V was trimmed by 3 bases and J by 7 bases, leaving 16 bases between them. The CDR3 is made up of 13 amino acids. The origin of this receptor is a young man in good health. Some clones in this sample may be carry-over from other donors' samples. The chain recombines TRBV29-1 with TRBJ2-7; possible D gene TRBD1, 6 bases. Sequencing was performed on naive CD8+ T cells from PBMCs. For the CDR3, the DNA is TGCAGCGTTGAGCCGACAGGTCCGGGAGAGCAGTACTTC. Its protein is CSVEPTGPGEQYF.